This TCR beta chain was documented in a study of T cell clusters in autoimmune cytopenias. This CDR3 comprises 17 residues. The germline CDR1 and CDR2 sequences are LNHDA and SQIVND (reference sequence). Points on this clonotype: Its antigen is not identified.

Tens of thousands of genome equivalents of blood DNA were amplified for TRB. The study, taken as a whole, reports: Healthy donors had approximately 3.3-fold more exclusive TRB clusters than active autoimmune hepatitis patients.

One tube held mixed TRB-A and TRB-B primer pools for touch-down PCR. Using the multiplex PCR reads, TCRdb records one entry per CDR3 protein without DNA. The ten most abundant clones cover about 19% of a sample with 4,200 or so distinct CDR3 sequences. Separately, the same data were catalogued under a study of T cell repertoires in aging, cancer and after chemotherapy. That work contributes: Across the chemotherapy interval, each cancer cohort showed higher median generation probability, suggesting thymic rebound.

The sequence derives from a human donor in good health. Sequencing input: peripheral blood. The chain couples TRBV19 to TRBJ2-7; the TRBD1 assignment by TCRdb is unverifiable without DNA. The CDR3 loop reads CASSVQGARGNTGEQYF.